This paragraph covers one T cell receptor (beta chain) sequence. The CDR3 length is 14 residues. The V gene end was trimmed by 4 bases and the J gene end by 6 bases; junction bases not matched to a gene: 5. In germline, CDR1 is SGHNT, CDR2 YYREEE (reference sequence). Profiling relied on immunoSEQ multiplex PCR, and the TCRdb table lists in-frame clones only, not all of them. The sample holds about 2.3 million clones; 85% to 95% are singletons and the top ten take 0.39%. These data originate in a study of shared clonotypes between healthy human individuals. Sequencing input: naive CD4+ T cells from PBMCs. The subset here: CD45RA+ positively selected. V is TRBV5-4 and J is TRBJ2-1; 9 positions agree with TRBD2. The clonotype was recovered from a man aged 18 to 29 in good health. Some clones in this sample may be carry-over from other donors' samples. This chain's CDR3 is CASSLGLAINEQFF. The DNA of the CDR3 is TGTGCCAGCAGCCTAGGACTAGCGATCAATGAGCAGTTCTTC.